A selection of T cell receptor beta chains follows, all from one sample in a study of blood T cell repertoires in COVID-19. TCRdb's copy holds only in-frame clones and misses some; the assay was immunoSEQ multiplex PCR. The table records about 300,000 clones, over 70% of them present only once. Sequenced material: peripheral blood. The receptors shown here come from a woman between 45 and 60 years old with acute or convalescent COVID-19. CDR3s include the opening cysteine and the closing phenylalanine or tryptophan. Each record gives: V gene, clone size, J gene, D gene, CDR3 DNA, CDR3 protein. D genes are given only for firm matches. The listing skips clone size in some rows; elsewhere it reads once, few, many or a size class.

>TRBV6-5|many|TRBJ1-2|TRBD1
TGTGCCAGCAGTAGAGGACAGGGGGCCAGCTACACCTTC
CASSRGQGASYTF
>TRBV2|NA|TRBJ2-2|TRBD1
TGTGCCAGCCGGGACAGTTACACCGGGGAGCTGTTTTTT
CASRDSYTGELFF
>TRBV5-1|NA|TRBJ2-2|NA
TGCGCCAGCAGGCTGACAGCCTCGAACACCGGGGAGCTGTTTTTT
CASRLTASNTGELFF
>TRBV2|once|TRBJ2-4|TRBD1
TGTGCCAGCAGGGACGGACAGGGAGGAAGCATTCAGTACTTC
CASRDGQGGSIQYF
>TRBV6-5|once|TRBJ2-5|NA
TGTGCCAGCAGTTACCAGGGAGAGACCCAGTACTTC
CASSYQGETQYF
>TRBV7-9|NA|TRBJ2-2|TRBD1
TGTGCCAGCGCACAGGGGCCAGGGGGCACCGGGGAGCTGTTTTTT
CASAQGPGGTGELFF
>TRBV12-5|NA|TRBJ1-1|TRBD1
TGTGCTAGTGGCCCTGACAGGGGGGCGAACACTGAAGCTTTCTTT
CASGPDRGANTEAFF
>TRBV10-3|few|TRBJ2-2|TRBD2
TGTGCCATCAGCGAACCTTCGGCTAGCGGGAGGGAGAACACCGGGGAGCTGTTTTTT
CAISEPSASGRENTGELFF
>TRBV29-1|once|TRBJ2-5|NA
TGCAGCGTCCACATACCCCAAGAGACCCAGTACTTC
CSVHIPQETQYF
>TRBV2|NA|TRBJ2-5|NA
TGTGCCAGCAGTGAAGACAGGGACCGGGTTGGCCAGTACTTC
CASSEDRDRVGQYF
>TRBV18|NA|TRBJ2-5|TRBD1
TGTGCCAGCGGCATACAGGGGAAAGAGACCCAGTACTTC
CASGIQGKETQYF
>TRBV5-1|once|TRBJ2-6|TRBD2
TGCGCCAGCAGCTCCAGACTAGCGGGGGTTGGGGCCAACGTCCTGACTTTC
CASSSRLAGVGANVLTF
>TRBV6-1|NA|TRBJ1-2|TRBD1
TGTGCCAGCAGTGAAGCAAGGGACAGCGGTGGCTACACCTTC
CASSEARDSGGYTF
>TRBV20-1|NA|TRBJ1-5|NA
TGCAGTGCTAGTATTTGGGAGAACCAGCCCCAGCATTTT
CSASIWENQPQHF
>TRBV6-5|NA|TRBJ1-2|TRBD1
TGTGCCAGCAGTTCCGCCGGGACAGGGCCCCAGGTGGGATACACCTTC
CASSSAGTGPQVGYTF
>TRBV19|NA|TRBJ1-2|TRBD1
TGTGCCAGTCATACCGGGACAGGGGCGGGGGTGTATGGCTACACCTTC
CASHTGTGAGVYGYTF
>TRBV3-1/TRBV3-2|NA|TRBJ2-5|NA
TGTGCCAGCAGCCAAGGTACAGGGTCCCGCCAAGAGACCCAGTACTTC
CASSQGTGSRQETQYF
>TRBV29-1|NA|TRBJ2-3|NA
TGCAGCGTTGAAAGGCAGACTAGCACAGATACGCAGTATTTT
CSVERQTSTDTQYF
>TRBV9|NA|TRBJ1-1|NA
TGTGCCAGCAGCCCGAGGGATACTGAAGCTTTCTTT
CASSPRDTEAFF
>TRBV7-3|NA|TRBJ2-2|TRBD2
TGTGCCAGCAGACCGACTAGCGGGAGAAGCGGGGAGCTGTTTTTT
CASRPTSGRSGELFF
>TRBV19|NA|TRBJ2-7|NA
TGTGCCAGTAGTACCAGGGAACTTACCTACGAGCAGTACTTC
CASSTRELTYEQYF
>TRBV5-4|few|TRBJ2-2|NA
TGTGCCAGCAGCCGCCGGTCTGCCGCCGGGGAGCTGTTTTTT
CASSRRSAAGELFF
>TRBV27|NA|TRBJ2-3|NA
TGTGCCAGCAGTCCCTCGGAGGGGAACACAGATACGCAGTATTTT
CASSPSEGNTDTQYF
>TRBV5-1|NA|TRBJ1-2|NA
TGCGCCAGCAGCCCGTCTGACAGTTCCGTTAACTATGGCTACACCTTC
CASSPSDSSVNYGYTF
>TRBV19|few|TRBJ2-6|NA
TGTGCCAGTAGTATCGACAGCTCTGGGGCCAACGTCCTGACTTTC
CASSIDSSGANVLTF
>TRBV11-3|NA|TRBJ2-7|TRBD2
TGTGCCAGCAGCCCGACTAGCGGGAGTGGCGAGCAGTACTTC
CASSPTSGSGEQYF
>TRBV5-1|NA|TRBJ2-5|NA
TGCGCCAGCAGCTTGGGCTCGTCAGGAGAGACCCAGTACTTC
CASSLGSSGETQYF
>TRBV30|NA|TRBJ2-3|TRBD2
TGTGCCTGGAGTCCCCGGGAACGGGAGGGCCATCAGCGGACAGATACGCAGTATTTT
CAWSPREREGHQRTDTQYF
>TRBV3-1/TRBV3-2|NA|TRBJ2-1|TRBD2
TGTGCCAGCAGCCCGATGACTATTAGCGGGGCCCACAATGAGCAGTTCTTC
CASSPMTISGAHNEQFF
>TRBV7-2|NA|TRBJ2-3|NA
TGTGCCAGCAGTCTCCCCGGGGATACGCAGTATTTT
CASSLPGDTQYF
>TRBV2|few|TRBJ1-1|TRBD1
TGTGCCAGCAGTGAATCGGGCGGCGGACAGGGCCACACTGAAGCTTTCTTT
CASSESGGGQGHTEAFF
>TRBV5-1|NA|TRBJ2-2|NA
TGCGCCAGCAGCGTACTCACCGGGGAGCTGTTTTTT
CASSVLTGELFF
>TRBV5-4|NA|TRBJ2-1|NA
TGTGCCAGCCGAAGTGAAGGGGGAGCAGACAATGAGCAGTTCTTC
CASRSEGGADNEQFF
>TRBV11-2|NA|TRBJ1-3|NA
TGTGCCAGCAGAGACGGGGTCTCTGGAAACACCATATATTTT
CASRDGVSGNTIYF
>TRBV18|NA|TRBJ1-1|NA
TGTGCCAGCTCCTACAATGCGGGGGCTGGTACTGAAGCTTTCTTT
CASSYNAGAGTEAFF
>TRBV27|NA|TRBJ1-6|TRBD1
TGTGCCAGCAGTTCCCCGGGACAGGGAAGGTCACCCCTCCACTTT
CASSSPGQGRSPLHF
>TRBV6-2/TRBV6-3|NA|TRBJ2-1|TRBD2
TGTGCCAGCAGTAGGGGGACTAGCGGGGGTAATGAGCAGTTCTTC
CASSRGTSGGNEQFF
>TRBV6-2/TRBV6-3|few|TRBJ1-1|NA
TGTGCCAGCAGCTCTAGCAGAAACACTGAAGCTTTCTTT
CASSSSRNTEAFF
>TRBV2|NA|TRBJ2-2|NA
TGTGCCAGCAGCTGGGACATTACCGGGGAGCTGTTTTTT
CASSWDITGELFF
>TRBV12-5|NA|TRBJ2-5|NA
TGTGCTAGTGGTTTGGGGACGAGGGGGCAAGAGACCCAGTACTTC
CASGLGTRGQETQYF
>TRBV18|NA|TRBJ1-2|TRBD1
TGTGCCAGCTCAAGGGACAGGGATTCCTATGGCTACACCTTC
CASSRDRDSYGYTF
>TRBV4-1|NA|TRBJ2-5|TRBD2
TGCGCCAGCAGCCTCGACCCAGCGGGAGAAGAGACCCAGTACTTC
CASSLDPAGEETQYF
>TRBV15|few|TRBJ1-1|TRBD1
TGTGCCACCAGCAGAGATGACAGGGTAAACACTGAAGCTTTCTTT
CATSRDDRVNTEAFF
>TRBV2|NA|TRBJ2-5|NA
TGTGCCAGCGGCTGGACAGAAGAGACCCAGTACTTC
CASGWTEETQYF
>TRBV5-6|NA|TRBJ1-2|NA
TGTGCCAGCAGCTTGGGGGCAGCGGCCTTTAACTATGGCTACACCTTC
CASSLGAAAFNYGYTF
>TRBV5-1|once|TRBJ1-4|TRBD1
TGCGCCAGCAGAGGGACAGGGAATGAAAAACTGTTTTTT
CASRGTGNEKLFF
>TRBV5-1|NA|TRBJ2-1|NA
TGCGCCAGCAGCAACGGGTTCGGGGAGCAGTTCTTC
CASSNGFGEQFF
>TRBV19|NA|TRBJ2-3|NA
TGTGCCAGTAGTATTTCGGGCACAGATACGCAGTATTTT
CASSISGTDTQYF
>TRBV10-3|NA|TRBJ2-5|NA
TGTGCCATCAACGAGGGTTCGGCGGGAGAGACCCAGTACTTC
CAINEGSAGETQYF
>TRBV18|few|TRBJ2-7|TRBD1
TGTGCCAGCTCAGTTGGGACAGGGGAGGTTGGCGAGCAGTACTTC
CASSVGTGEVGEQYF
>TRBV7-2|NA|TRBJ1-1|NA
TGTGCCAGCAGCTCGAGAGGGGGCACTGAAGCTTTCTTT
CASSSRGGTEAFF
>TRBV12-3/TRBV12-4|NA|TRBJ1-1|TRBD1
TGTGCCAGCAGCCGTCGACAGGGAAAAGCTTTCTTT
CASSRRQGKAFF
>TRBV18|NA|TRBJ2-7|NA
TGTGCCAGCTCACCGGACACAACCTACGAGCAGTACTTC
CASSPDTTYEQYF
>TRBV4-2|NA|TRBJ1-2|TRBD1
TGTGCCAGCACCCAGGGGGGGGTTAACTATGGCTACACCTTC
CASTQGGVNYGYTF
>TRBV19|NA|TRBJ1-1|NA
TGTGCCAGTAGTATAGAAGGAGGAGGGATGGACACTGAAGCTTTCTTT
CASSIEGGGMDTEAFF
>TRBV11-2|NA|TRBJ2-7|TRBD1
TGTGCCAGCAGCTTAGATCCAGGGGGCTACGAGCAGTACTTC
CASSLDPGGYEQYF
>TRBV5-1|NA|TRBJ2-1|TRBD1
TGCGCCAGCAGCTGGGGGGACAGGGACTACAATGAGCAGTTCTTC
CASSWGDRDYNEQFF